This T cell receptor beta chain was recovered during a study of untreated major depressive disorder. Trimming took 1 base from V and 1 from J, leaving 9 bases between them. Per germline, CDR1 SGHRS and CDR2 YFSETQ. The CDR3 is 15 residues long. Measured with immunoSEQ multiplex PCR; TCRdb has only the in-frame clones, and not every one. This table holds approximately 20,000 clones, about 90% found once. This TCR was sampled from a woman in her twenties or thirties in good health. V usage is TRBV5-1 and J usage is TRBJ2-1, with D uncertain. Sequenced input: CD4+ T cells from PBMCs. CDR3 coding DNA: TGCGCCAGCAGCTTGTTCCCGGATTCCTACAATGAGCAGTTCTTC. The encoded protein is CASSLFPDSYNEQFF.